This entry lists 10 T cell receptor beta chains sequenced from one sample in a study of immune heterogeneity within non-small cell lung tumors. The starting template was genomic DNA from bulk tumor, around 660 ng per sample. During surgery, several far-apart biopsies were obtained from every primary tumor. The study enrolled patients with untreated, newly diagnosed non-small cell lung cancer who underwent curative surgery. It was a multiplex PCR that amplified TCR beta CDR3, with 32 V and 13 J primers. TCRdb reanalysed the multiplex PCR reads using MiXCR and keeps one entry per CDR3 protein. The sample records some 10,000 distinct CDR3 sequences, 25% to 30% being singletons. The specimen was lung tumor tissue. These receptors came from a man aged 50-59 years with non-small cell lung cancer.

On this clonotype itself: Just one base apart from a much larger clone, this may be a read error. The gene calls are TRBV6-2 or TRBV6-3 and TRBJ1-1; 7 bases map to TRBD1. The CDR3 spans 14 residues. Germline V gene data show CDR1 as MNHEY and CDR2 as SVGEGT. CDR3 amino acids: CAISHRQGGTEAFF. The CDR3 nucleotides are TGTGCCATCAGTCACAGACAGGGAGGGACTGAAGCTTTCTTT.

This clonotype was seen at least ten times. The chain joins TRBV20-1 to TRBJ1-4; D ambiguous. Trimming left V 3 bases short and J 13 bases short, with 21 bases between. Per the germline V gene, CDR1 is DFQATT and CDR2 is SNEGSKA (reference sequence). The CDR3 has 14 residues. The CDR3 sequence: CSASQGPWAPGLFF. CDR3 in DNA: TGCAGTGCTAGTCAAGGGCCATGGGCGCCGGGACTGTTTTTT.

This sequence joins TRBV28 and TRBJ2-5; 7 bases line up with TRBD2. Germline assignment: CDR1 MDHEN and CDR2 SYDVKM. CDR3 length equals 15 residues. Unmatched junction bases numbered 11, after V lost 5 bases and J lost 5 bases. CDR3 sequence reads: CASSHPSGGGETQYF. DNA for the CDR3: TGTGCCAGCAGTCATCCTAGCGGAGGCGGGGAGACCCAGTACTTC.

This clonotype came up many times. The chain uses TRBV5-1 and TRBJ2-2; TRBD1 agrees at 8 bases. Trimming removed 5 bases from V and 2 bases from J; junction bases left unmatched: 8. Per germline, CDR1 SGHRS and CDR2 YFSETQ. This CDR3 contains 16 residues. CDR3 in DNA: TGCGCCAGCAGATTCGGAACAGGGGGTAACACCGGGGAGCTGTTTTTT. Protein: CASRFGTGGNTGELFF.

In this sample, this clonotype is medium-sized. The rearrangement joins TRBV25-1 to TRBJ1-3, with TRBD1 matching over 7 bases. Germline V gives CDR1 MGHDK, CDR2 SYGVNS. The V gene end was trimmed by 4 bases and the J gene end by 2 bases; junction bases not matched to a gene: 2. The CDR3 contains 14 residues. CDR3 region: CASSAGQAGNTIYF. DNA for the CDR3: TGTGCCAGCAGTGCCGGACAGGCTGGAAACACCATATATTTT. Full variable domain (outside the CDR3, taken from reference TRBV25-1 and TRBJ1-3): EADIYQTPRYLVIGTGKKITLECSQTMGHDKMYWYQQDPGMELHLIHYSYGVNSTEKGDLSSESTVSRIRTEHFPLTLESARPSHTSQYLCASSAGQAGNTIYFGEGSWLTVV.

In regard to this clonotype: Given a much more abundant clone one base away, this may be a read error. The V call is TRBV12-3 or TRBV12-4, the J call TRBJ2-1; D is ambiguous. V shed 7 bases and J shed 0 bases, with 10 bases lying between them. The CDR3 contains 14 residues. The CDR3 DNA is TGTGCCAGCACCCCGGCCGACTCCTACAATGAGCAGTTCTTC. Protein product: CASTPADSYNEQFF.

As regards this clonotype: A much larger clone is a single base away; this may be a read error. This chain links TRBV6-1 with TRBJ2-5; D possibly uses TRBD1 or TRBD2 (6 bases each). Germline V gene data show CDR1 as MNHNS and CDR2 as SASEGT. The CDR3 spans 13 residues. The V gene lost 6 bases and the J gene lost 8 bases, with 16 bases spanning the gap. As DNA, the CDR3 is TGTGCCAGCAGGGTACAGGGAGGAGATACCCAGTACTTC. Translation: CASRVQGGDTQYF.

This clonotype occurred a few times. J is TRBJ2-5 and V is TRBV5-1, with TRBD1 identical over 7 bases. V gave up 6 bases and J gave up 3 bases; unmatched junction bases: 8. The CDR3 has 14 amino acids. Germline V gene sequence: CDR1 SGHRS, CDR2 YFSETQ. The CDR3 spells CASNHGQVEETQYF. The CDR3 DNA reads as TGCGCCAGCAATCACGGACAGGTAGAAGAGACCCAGTACTTC.

For this clonotype: This may be a read error: a much more frequent sequence differs by one nucleotide. V and J are TRBV6-1 and TRBJ1-5, with 8 bases aligning to TRBD1. Germline V gene lookup returns CDR1 MNHNS and CDR2 SASEGT. The CDR3 length is 15 residues. The CDR3 loop is CASSEGPGGNKPQHF. CDR3 bases: TGTGCCAGCAGTGAAGGTCCAGGGGGCAATAAGCCCCAGCATTTT.

This chain links TRBV3-1 with TRBJ1-1; D uncertain. Trimming left V 2 bases short and J 5 bases short, with 9 bases between. The CDR3 sequence is 13 residues long. CDR1 and CDR2 from the germline V gene are LGHDT and YNNKEL (reference sequence). CDR3 protein: CASSQSPLTEAFF. In nucleotides, the CDR3 is TGTGCCAGCAGCCAAAGTCCCTTAACTGAAGCTTTCTTT.